A selection of T cell receptor beta chains follows, all from one sample in a study of blood T cell repertoires in COVID-19. Sequenced by immunoSEQ multiplex PCR; TCRdb stores in-frame clones only, minus some. The data contain over 150,000 clones, around 87% of them singletons. Input material: peripheral blood. Every receptor here comes from a woman in her 70s with COVID-19, enrolled during active disease. CDR3s include the opening cysteine and the closing phenylalanine or tryptophan. Fields, in order: V gene, D gene, clone size, J gene, CDR3 protein, CDR3 DNA. A D gene is named only where the DNA matches it firmly. Not all rows give a size; the values are once, few, many and, for expanded clones, a class.

v_gene: TRBV24-1; d_gene: TRBD2; abundance: -; j_gene: TRBJ2-7; CDR3aa: CATSSASGYEQYF; CDR3nt: TGTGCCACCAGTAGCGCTAGCGGCTACGAGCAGTACTTC
v_gene: TRBV28; d_gene: TRBD1; abundance: -; j_gene: TRBJ2-2; CDR3aa: CASSPRTGRLTGELFF; CDR3nt: TGTGCCAGCAGCCCTCGGACAGGGCGTCTGACCGGGGAGCTGTTTTTT
v_gene: TRBV19; d_gene: -; abundance: once; j_gene: TRBJ1-5; CDR3aa: CASSLTSGGNQPQHF; CDR3nt: TGTGCCAGTAGTCTAACTTCGGGTGGCAATCAGCCCCAGCATTTT
v_gene: TRBV11-3; d_gene: -; abundance: -; j_gene: TRBJ1-1; CDR3aa: CASSPGAGPAGTEAFF; CDR3nt: TGTGCCAGCAGCCCTGGTGCGGGGCCCGCGGGCACTGAAGCTTTCTTT
v_gene: TRBV15; d_gene: -; abundance: -; j_gene: TRBJ2-7; CDR3aa: CATSRDRGGTPYEQYF; CDR3nt: TGTGCCACCAGCAGAGATCGGGGCGGGACCCCCTACGAGCAGTACTTC
v_gene: TRBV3-1/TRBV3-2; d_gene: -; abundance: few; j_gene: TRBJ1-2; CDR3aa: CASSPTRQGGYTF; CDR3nt: TGTGCCAGCAGCCCGACGAGGCAGGGTGGCTACACCTTC
v_gene: TRBV27; d_gene: TRBD2; abundance: -; j_gene: TRBJ2-2; CDR3aa: CASSPPSPGGTGELFF; CDR3nt: TGTGCCAGCAGCCCCCCTTCACCGGGAGGTACCGGGGAGCTGTTTTTT
v_gene: TRBV4-2; d_gene: TRBD1; abundance: -; j_gene: TRBJ1-2; CDR3aa: CASSQPGQGDYGYTF; CDR3nt: TGTGCCAGCAGCCAACCGGGACAGGGCGACTATGGCTACACCTTC
v_gene: TRBV4-2; d_gene: TRBD2; abundance: -; j_gene: TRBJ2-3; CDR3aa: CASSQGGLDTDTQYF; CDR3nt: TGTGCCAGCAGCCAAGGGGGACTAGACACAGATACGCAGTATTTT
v_gene: TRBV24-1; d_gene: -; abundance: -; j_gene: TRBJ1-1; CDR3aa: CATSRTDIRGGNTEAFF; CDR3nt: TGTGCCACCAGCAGAACCGATATAAGGGGCGGGAACACTGAAGCTTTCTTT
v_gene: TRBV29-1; d_gene: TRBD2; abundance: -; j_gene: TRBJ2-1; CDR3aa: CSAGTSGRASRDEQFF; CDR3nt: TGCAGCGCTGGGACTAGCGGGAGGGCCTCCCGAGATGAGCAGTTCTTC
v_gene: TRBV5-1; d_gene: TRBD1; abundance: -; j_gene: TRBJ2-5; CDR3aa: CASSLALGRGETQYF; CDR3nt: TGCGCCAGCAGCTTGGCGTTGGGCAGGGGGGAGACCCAGTACTTC
v_gene: TRBV27; d_gene: -; abundance: -; j_gene: TRBJ2-1; CDR3aa: CASSLWRRAVNEQFF; CDR3nt: TGTGCCAGCAGTTTATGGCGGCGGGCAGTAAATGAGCAGTTCTTC
v_gene: TRBV28; d_gene: -; abundance: few; j_gene: TRBJ2-1; CDR3aa: CASVGRGAYNEQFF; CDR3nt: TGTGCCAGCGTAGGTAGGGGCGCCTACAATGAGCAGTTCTTC
v_gene: TRBV3-1/TRBV3-2; d_gene: -; abundance: -; j_gene: TRBJ2-1; CDR3aa: CASSQGEGEQFF; CDR3nt: TGTGCCAGCAGCCAGGGCGAAGGTGAGCAGTTCTTC
v_gene: TRBV25-1; d_gene: TRBD2; abundance: -; j_gene: TRBJ2-5; CDR3aa: CASSARTSGRAFEETQYF; CDR3nt: TGTGCCAGCAGTGCCCGGACTAGCGGGAGGGCCTTCGAAGAGACCCAGTACTTC
v_gene: TRBV29-1; d_gene: -; abundance: -; j_gene: TRBJ1-4; CDR3aa: CSVARGPNEKLFF; CDR3nt: TGCAGCGTTGCCAGGGGTCCTAATGAAAAACTGTTTTTT
v_gene: TRBV27; d_gene: TRBD2; abundance: -; j_gene: TRBJ2-7; CDR3aa: CATGTSGSYEQYF; CDR3nt: TGTGCCACCGGGACTAGCGGGTCCTACGAGCAGTACTTC
v_gene: TRBV9; d_gene: -; abundance: -; j_gene: TRBJ1-2; CDR3aa: CASSARYETDSKGYGYTF; CDR3nt: TGTGCCAGCAGCGCACGATATGAGACGGACAGCAAGGGATATGGCTACACCTTC
v_gene: TRBV7-6; d_gene: -; abundance: -; j_gene: TRBJ2-1; CDR3aa: CASSLEVGGVYNEQFF; CDR3nt: TGTGCCAGCAGCCTAGAAGTGGGGGGAGTTTACAATGAGCAGTTCTTC
v_gene: TRBV28; d_gene: -; abundance: -; j_gene: TRBJ1-6; CDR3aa: CASSLQGSPLHF; CDR3nt: TGTGCCAGCAGTTTACAGGGATCACCCCTCCACTTT
v_gene: TRBV2; d_gene: -; abundance: -; j_gene: TRBJ2-2; CDR3aa: CASRREVANTGELFF; CDR3nt: TGTGCCAGCAGGAGGGAGGTTGCGAACACCGGGGAGCTGTTTTTT
v_gene: TRBV7-9; d_gene: -; abundance: -; j_gene: TRBJ2-5; CDR3aa: CASSLGQGNQETQYF; CDR3nt: TGTGCCAGCAGCTTGGGGCAGGGGAACCAAGAGACCCAGTACTTC
v_gene: TRBV11-2; d_gene: TRBD2; abundance: -; j_gene: TRBJ2-3; CDR3aa: CASSRPGLAGNTQYF; CDR3nt: TGTGCCAGCAGCCGGCCGGGACTAGCGGGAAATACGCAGTATTTT
v_gene: TRBV15; d_gene: TRBD2; abundance: -; j_gene: TRBJ2-1; CDR3aa: CATSRKLAGGSYEQFF; CDR3nt: TGTGCCACCAGCAGAAAACTAGCGGGAGGAAGCTATGAGCAGTTCTTC
v_gene: TRBV5-6; d_gene: TRBD1; abundance: -; j_gene: TRBJ2-7; CDR3aa: CASSLVPSDRGSYEQYF; CDR3nt: TGTGCCAGCAGCCTCGTCCCCTCGGACAGGGGTTCCTACGAGCAGTACTTC
v_gene: TRBV30; d_gene: TRBD1; abundance: -; j_gene: TRBJ1-3; CDR3aa: CAWSFGTGVGNTIYF; CDR3nt: TGTGCCTGGAGTTTCGGGACAGGAGTTGGAAACACCATATATTTT
v_gene: TRBV11-1; d_gene: -; abundance: -; j_gene: TRBJ1-6; CDR3aa: CASSRLMRAANSPLHF; CDR3nt: TGTGCCAGCAGCCGTCTTATGAGAGCCGCGAATTCACCCCTCCACTTT
v_gene: TRBV18; d_gene: TRBD1; abundance: -; j_gene: TRBJ1-3; CDR3aa: CASSLRDRISGNTIYF; CDR3nt: TGTGCCAGCTCACTCCGGGACAGAATCTCTGGAAACACCATATATTTT
v_gene: TRBV24-1; d_gene: -; abundance: -; j_gene: TRBJ2-5; CDR3aa: CATSDIRQGFQETQYF; CDR3nt: TGTGCCACCAGTGACATTCGGCAGGGATTCCAAGAGACCCAGTACTTC
v_gene: TRBV5-1; d_gene: TRBD1; abundance: -; j_gene: TRBJ2-7; CDR3aa: CASSLSPGQGVYEQYF; CDR3nt: TGCGCCAGCAGCTTGTCGCCGGGACAGGGAGTTTACGAGCAGTACTTC
v_gene: TRBV9; d_gene: TRBD1; abundance: -; j_gene: TRBJ2-4; CDR3aa: CASSEQGAGAKNIQYF; CDR3nt: TGTGCCAGCAGCGAACAGGGGGCTGGGGCCAAAAACATTCAGTACTTC
v_gene: TRBV27; d_gene: TRBD2; abundance: -; j_gene: TRBJ2-2; CDR3aa: CASSFPVSSGRGRRTGELFF; CDR3nt: TGTGCCAGCAGTTTCCCCGTTAGTAGCGGGAGGGGTCGACGGACGGGGGAGCTGTTTTTT
v_gene: TRBV6-6; d_gene: -; abundance: -; j_gene: TRBJ1-6; CDR3aa: CASQMEGNNSPLHF; CDR3nt: TGTGCCAGTCAGATGGAGGGGAATAATTCACCCCTCCACTTT
v_gene: TRBV19; d_gene: -; abundance: -; j_gene: TRBJ2-5; CDR3aa: CASSIGGKVAETQYF; CDR3nt: TGTGCCAGTAGTATAGGCGGGAAGGTGGCAGAGACCCAGTACTTC
v_gene: TRBV3-1/TRBV3-2; d_gene: -; abundance: -; j_gene: TRBJ1-4; CDR3aa: CASSQQGRGEKLFF; CDR3nt: TGTGCCAGCAGCCAGCAGGGAAGAGGCGAAAAACTGTTTTTT
v_gene: TRBV6-5; d_gene: TRBD2; abundance: few; j_gene: TRBJ2-7; CDR3aa: CASGRGLAGGLYF; CDR3nt: TGTGCCAGCGGAAGGGGACTAGCGGGGGGGCTGTACTTC
v_gene: TRBV6-5; d_gene: -; abundance: -; j_gene: TRBJ2-1; CDR3aa: CASSQLDNEQFF; CDR3nt: TGTGCCAGCAGCCAACTTGACAATGAGCAGTTCTTC
v_gene: TRBV7-8; d_gene: -; abundance: -; j_gene: TRBJ2-2; CDR3aa: CASSFEVSIGELFF; CDR3nt: TGTGCCAGCAGCTTTGAGGTGTCAATCGGGGAGCTGTTTTTT
v_gene: TRBV5-4; d_gene: -; abundance: -; j_gene: TRBJ1-5; CDR3aa: CASSLGTNSNQPQHF; CDR3nt: TGTGCCAGCAGCTTGGGGACTAATAGCAATCAGCCCCAGCATTTT
v_gene: TRBV11-2; d_gene: TRBD2; abundance: -; j_gene: TRBJ2-7; CDR3aa: CASSPRGYEQYF; CDR3nt: TGTGCCAGCAGCCCGCGGGGGTACGAGCAGTACTTC
v_gene: TRBV19; d_gene: -; abundance: -; j_gene: TRBJ2-7; CDR3aa: CASSGLSGSYEQYF; CDR3nt: TGTGCCAGTAGTGGATTAAGCGGGTCCTACGAGCAGTACTTC
v_gene: TRBV28; d_gene: -; abundance: -; j_gene: TRBJ1-5; CDR3aa: CATAGFDNQPQHF; CDR3nt: TGTGCCACCGCAGGGTTTGACAATCAGCCCCAGCATTTT
v_gene: TRBV18; d_gene: -; abundance: -; j_gene: TRBJ2-7; CDR3aa: CASSPPGPIYEQYF; CDR3nt: TGTGCCAGCTCACCGCCTGGCCCCATCTACGAGCAGTACTTC
v_gene: TRBV18; d_gene: -; abundance: -; j_gene: TRBJ2-1; CDR3aa: CASSPPVAGSYNEQFF; CDR3nt: TGTGCCAGCTCACCACCGGTTGCGGGCTCCTACAATGAGCAGTTCTTC
v_gene: TRBV6-5; d_gene: TRBD2; abundance: -; j_gene: TRBJ2-3; CDR3aa: CASRRPSGGIDTQYF; CDR3nt: TGTGCCAGCAGGCGCCCTAGCGGAGGGATAGATACGCAGTATTTT
v_gene: TRBV29-1; d_gene: TRBD1; abundance: -; j_gene: TRBJ1-4; CDR3aa: CSVQGPGGRTNEKLFF; CDR3nt: TGCAGCGTCCAGGGGCCAGGGGGAAGAACTAATGAAAAACTGTTTTTT
v_gene: TRBV5-4; d_gene: TRBD2; abundance: -; j_gene: TRBJ2-1; CDR3aa: CASSPSGSSYNEQFF; CDR3nt: TGTGCCAGCAGCCCTAGCGGTAGCTCCTACAATGAGCAGTTCTTC
v_gene: TRBV28; d_gene: -; abundance: -; j_gene: TRBJ1-5; CDR3aa: CASSRTLNQPQHF; CDR3nt: TGTGCCAGCAGCCGGACTCTAAATCAGCCCCAGCATTTT